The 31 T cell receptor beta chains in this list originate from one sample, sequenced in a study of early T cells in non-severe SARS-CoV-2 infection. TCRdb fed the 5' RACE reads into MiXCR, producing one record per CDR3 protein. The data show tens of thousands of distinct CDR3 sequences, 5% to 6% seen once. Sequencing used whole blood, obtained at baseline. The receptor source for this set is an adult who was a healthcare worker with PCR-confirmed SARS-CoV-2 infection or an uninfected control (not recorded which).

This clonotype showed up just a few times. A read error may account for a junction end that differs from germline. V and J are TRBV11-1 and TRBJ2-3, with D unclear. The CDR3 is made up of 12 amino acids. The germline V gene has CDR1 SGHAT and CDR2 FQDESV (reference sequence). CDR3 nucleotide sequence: TGTGTCAGCAGCTTAGTTACAGATACGCAGTATTTT. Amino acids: CVSSLVTDTQYF.

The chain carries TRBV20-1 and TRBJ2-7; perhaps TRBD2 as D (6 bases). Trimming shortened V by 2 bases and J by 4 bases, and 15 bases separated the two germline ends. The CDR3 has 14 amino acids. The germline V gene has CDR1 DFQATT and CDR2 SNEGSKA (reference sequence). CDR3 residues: CSARLGGTRYEQYF. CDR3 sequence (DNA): TGCAGTGCTAGACTCGGGGGAACCAGGTACGAGCAGTACTTC.

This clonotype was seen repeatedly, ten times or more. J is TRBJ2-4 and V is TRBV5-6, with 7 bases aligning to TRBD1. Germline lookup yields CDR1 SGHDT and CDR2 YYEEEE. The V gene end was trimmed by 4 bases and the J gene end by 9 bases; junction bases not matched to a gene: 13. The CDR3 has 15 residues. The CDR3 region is CASSPPGQESSIQYF. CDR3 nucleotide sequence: TGTGCCAGCAGCCCACCTGGACAGGAATCAAGCATTCAGTACTTC.

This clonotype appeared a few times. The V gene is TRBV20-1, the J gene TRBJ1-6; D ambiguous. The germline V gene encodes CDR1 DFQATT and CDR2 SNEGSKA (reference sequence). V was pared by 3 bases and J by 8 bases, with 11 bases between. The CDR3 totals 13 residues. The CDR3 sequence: CSARGSGDSPLHF. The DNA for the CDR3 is TGCAGTGCTAGGGGATCTGGGGATTCACCCCTCCACTTT.

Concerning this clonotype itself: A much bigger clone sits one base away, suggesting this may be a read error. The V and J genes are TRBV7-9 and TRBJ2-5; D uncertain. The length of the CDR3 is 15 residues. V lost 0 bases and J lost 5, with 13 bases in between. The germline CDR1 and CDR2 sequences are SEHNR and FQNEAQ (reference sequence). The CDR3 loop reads CASSLAADPWETQYF. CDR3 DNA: TGTGCCAGCAGCTTAGCGGCCGACCCCTGGGAGACCCAGTACTTC.

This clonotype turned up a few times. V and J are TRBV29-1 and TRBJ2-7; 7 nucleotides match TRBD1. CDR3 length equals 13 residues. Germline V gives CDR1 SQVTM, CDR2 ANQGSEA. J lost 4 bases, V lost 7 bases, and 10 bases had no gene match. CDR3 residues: CSADRVDWYEQYF. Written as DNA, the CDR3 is TGCAGCGCCGACAGGGTGGATTGGTACGAGCAGTACTTC.

The CDR3 spells CASSEAARLTQYF. The CDR3 DNA follows: TGTGCCAGCAGTGAAGCTGCGAGATTAACGCAGTATTTT. The V and J genes are TRBV6-1 and TRBJ2-3; D is ambiguous. V lost 0 bases to trimming and J lost 9 bases, with 10 bases between them. Germline lookup yields CDR1 MNHNS and CDR2 SASEGT. The CDR3 length is 13 residues.

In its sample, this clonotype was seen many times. The CDR3 spells CASSYTISPRQYF. Here the CDR3 DNA reads TGTGCCAGCAGTTACACCATAAGCCCCCGGCAGTACTTC. The gene calls are TRBV6-2 or TRBV6-3 and TRBJ2-7, with D unclear. Per germline, CDR1 MNHEY and CDR2 SVGEGT. CDR3 size: 13 residues. Trimming took 2 bases from V and 9 from J, leaving 14 bases between them.

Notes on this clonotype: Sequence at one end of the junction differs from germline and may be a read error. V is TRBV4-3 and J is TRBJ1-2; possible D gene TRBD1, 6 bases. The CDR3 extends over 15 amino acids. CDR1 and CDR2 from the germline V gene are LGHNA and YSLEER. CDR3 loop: CASSQSSRGNFGYTF. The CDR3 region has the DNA TGCGCCAGCAGCCAAAGTAGTAGGGGGAACTTTGGCTACACCTTC.

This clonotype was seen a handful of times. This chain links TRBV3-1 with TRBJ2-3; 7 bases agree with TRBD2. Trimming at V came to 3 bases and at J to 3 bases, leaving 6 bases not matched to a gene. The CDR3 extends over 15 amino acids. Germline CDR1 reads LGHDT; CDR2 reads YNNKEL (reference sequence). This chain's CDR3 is CASSQRGLGTDTQYF. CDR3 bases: TGTGCCAGCAGCCAGCGGGGGTTGGGGACAGATACGCAGTATTTT.

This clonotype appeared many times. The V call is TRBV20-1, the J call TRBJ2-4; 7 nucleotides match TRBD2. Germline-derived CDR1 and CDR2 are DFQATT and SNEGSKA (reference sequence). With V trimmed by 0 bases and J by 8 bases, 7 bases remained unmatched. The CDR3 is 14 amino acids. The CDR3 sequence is CSAREGGIRDIQYF. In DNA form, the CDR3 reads TGCAGTGCTAGAGAGGGGGGGATTAGGGACATTCAGTACTTC.

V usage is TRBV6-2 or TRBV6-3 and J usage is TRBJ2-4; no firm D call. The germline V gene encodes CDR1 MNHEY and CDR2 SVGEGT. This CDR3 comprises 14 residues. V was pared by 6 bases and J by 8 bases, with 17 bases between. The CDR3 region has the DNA TGTGCCAGCAGCATGCCCCCGGCTTCGGACATTCAGTACTTC. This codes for CASSMPPASDIQYF.

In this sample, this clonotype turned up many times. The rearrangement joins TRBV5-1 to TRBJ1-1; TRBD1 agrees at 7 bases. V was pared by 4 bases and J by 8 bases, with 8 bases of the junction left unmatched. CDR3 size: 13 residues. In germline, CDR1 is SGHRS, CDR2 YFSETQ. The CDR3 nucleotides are TGCGCCAGCAGCCACGGGACAGCCCAAGAAGCTTTCTTT. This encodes CASSHGTAQEAFF.

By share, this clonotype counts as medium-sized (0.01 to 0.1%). DNA of the CDR3: TGTGCCAGCAGGTTGGACACCTCCTCCTACAATGAGCAGTTCTTC. Amino acid sequence: CASRLDTSSYNEQFF. V usage is TRBV28 and J usage is TRBJ2-1, with D possibly being TRBD1 (5 bases). The germline V gene encodes CDR1 MDHEN and CDR2 SYDVKM. Between the trimmed V and J ends, which lost 6 bases and 0 bases, there was a span of 12 bases. The CDR3 is 15 amino acids.

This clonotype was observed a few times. As DNA, the CDR3 is TGTGCCAGCAGTTATGGGTATGAGCAGTTCTTC. Translated, it gives CASSYGYEQFF. This chain connects TRBV6-2 or TRBV6-3 to TRBJ2-1; D not certain. The V gene lost 3 bases and the J gene lost 8 bases, with 5 bases spanning the gap. This CDR3 is built from 11 residues. The germline V gene encodes CDR1 MNHEY and CDR2 SVGEGT.

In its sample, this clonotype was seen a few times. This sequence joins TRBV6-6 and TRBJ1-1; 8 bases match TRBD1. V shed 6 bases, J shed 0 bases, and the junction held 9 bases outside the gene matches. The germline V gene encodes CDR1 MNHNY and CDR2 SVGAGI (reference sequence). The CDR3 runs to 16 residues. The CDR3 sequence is CASSPGDRSMNTEAFF. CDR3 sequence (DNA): TGTGCCAGCAGCCCGGGGGACAGGAGTATGAACACTGAAGCTTTCTTT.

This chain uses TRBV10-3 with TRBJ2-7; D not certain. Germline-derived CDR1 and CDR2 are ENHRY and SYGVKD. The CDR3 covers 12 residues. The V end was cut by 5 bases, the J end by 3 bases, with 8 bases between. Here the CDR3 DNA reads TGTGCCATCAGTAGACAAGACTACGAGCAGTACTTC. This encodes CAISRQDYEQYF.

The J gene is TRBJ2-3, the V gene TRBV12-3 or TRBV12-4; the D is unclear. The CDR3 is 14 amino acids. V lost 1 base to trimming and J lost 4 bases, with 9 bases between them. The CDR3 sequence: CASSLVHGADTQYF. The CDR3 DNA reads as TGTGCCAGCAGTTTAGTTCATGGGGCAGATACGCAGTATTTT.

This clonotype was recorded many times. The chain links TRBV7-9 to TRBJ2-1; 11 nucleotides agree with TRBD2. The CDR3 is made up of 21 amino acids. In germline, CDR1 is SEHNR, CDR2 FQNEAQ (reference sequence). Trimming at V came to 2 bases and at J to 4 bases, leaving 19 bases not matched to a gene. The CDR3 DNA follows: TGTGCCAGCAGCTTATTCGGTCATGAAGACCTAGCGGGGGGCTTTTACAATGAGCAGTTCTTC. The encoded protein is CASSLFGHEDLAGGFYNEQFF.

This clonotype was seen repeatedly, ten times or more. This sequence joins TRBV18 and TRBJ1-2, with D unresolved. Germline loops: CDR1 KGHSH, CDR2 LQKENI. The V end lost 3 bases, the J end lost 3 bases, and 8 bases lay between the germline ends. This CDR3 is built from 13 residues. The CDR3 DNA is TGTGCCAGCTCACCTGAACAATACTATGGCTACACCTTC. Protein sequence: CASSPEQYYGYTF.

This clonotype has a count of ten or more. CDR3 loop: CASSFRTGTYEQYF. CDR3 bases: TGTGCCAGCAGCTTCAGGACAGGCACCTACGAGCAGTACTTC. This sequence joins TRBV7-2 and TRBJ2-7; 7 bases line up with TRBD1. Germline lookup yields CDR1 SGHTA and CDR2 FQGNSA. The V gene end was trimmed by 3 bases and the J gene end by 2 bases; junction bases not matched to a gene: 4. The CDR3 extends over 14 amino acids.

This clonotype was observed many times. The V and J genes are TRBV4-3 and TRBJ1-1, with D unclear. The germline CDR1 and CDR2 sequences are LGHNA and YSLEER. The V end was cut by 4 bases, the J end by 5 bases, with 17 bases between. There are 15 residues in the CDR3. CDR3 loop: CASSLNQRGMTEAFF. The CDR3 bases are TGCGCCAGCAGCCTCAATCAACGGGGTATGACTGAAGCTTTCTTT.

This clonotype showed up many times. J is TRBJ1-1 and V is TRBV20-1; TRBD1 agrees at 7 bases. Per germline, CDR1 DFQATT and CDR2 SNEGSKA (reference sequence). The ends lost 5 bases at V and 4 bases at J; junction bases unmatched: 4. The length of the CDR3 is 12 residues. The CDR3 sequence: CSAGGDSTEAFF. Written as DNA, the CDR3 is TGCAGTGCTGGGGGGGACAGCACTGAAGCTTTCTTT.

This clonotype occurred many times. CDR3 coding DNA: TGTGCCAGCAGCCCACAACCGCAGGGTGGTTCACCCCTCCACTTT. Translation: CASSPQPQGGSPLHF. This chain links TRBV7-2 with TRBJ1-6; D possibly corresponds to TRBD1 (5 bases). Germline loops: CDR1 SGHTA, CDR2 FQGNSA. This CDR3 spans 15 amino acids. V dropped 5 bases and J dropped 9 bases, with 17 bases sitting between them.

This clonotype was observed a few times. The CDR3 DNA is TGTGCCATCAGTGGCTGGGGGACAGAAGGGGGTTACGAGCAGTACTTC. This gives the protein CAISGWGTEGGYEQYF. The chain joins TRBV10-3 to TRBJ2-7, with 7 bases lining up with TRBD1. This CDR3 has 16 amino acids. V dropped 4 bases and J dropped 4; count of bases not matched to a gene: 13. Germline values: CDR1 ENHRY, CDR2 SYGVKD.

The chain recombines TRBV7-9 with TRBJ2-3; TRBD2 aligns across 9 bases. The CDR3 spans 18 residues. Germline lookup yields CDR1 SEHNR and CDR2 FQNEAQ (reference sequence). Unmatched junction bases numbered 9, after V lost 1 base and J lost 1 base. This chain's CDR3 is CASSLGLAGSAGTDTQYF. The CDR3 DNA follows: TGTGCCAGCAGCTTAGGGCTAGCGGGGTCCGCGGGCACAGATACGCAGTATTTT.

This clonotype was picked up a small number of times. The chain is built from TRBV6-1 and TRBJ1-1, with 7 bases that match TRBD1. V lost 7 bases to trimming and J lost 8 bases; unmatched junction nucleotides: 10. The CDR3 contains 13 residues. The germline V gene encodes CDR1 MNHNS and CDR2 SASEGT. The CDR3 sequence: CASIQARDREAFF. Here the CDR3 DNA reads TGTGCCAGCATACAAGCGAGGGACAGAGAAGCTTTCTTT.

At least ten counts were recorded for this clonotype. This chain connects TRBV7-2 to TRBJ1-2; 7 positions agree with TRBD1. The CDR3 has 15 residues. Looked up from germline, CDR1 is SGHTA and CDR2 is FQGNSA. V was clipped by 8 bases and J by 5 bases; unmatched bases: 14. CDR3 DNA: TGTGCCAGCGCAACCTCAACAGGGGACGTTTATGGCTACACCTTC. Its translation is CASATSTGDVYGYTF.

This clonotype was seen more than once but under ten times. The CDR3 bases are TGCGCCAGCAGTTTCCCCGGGACAGGGGACGAAAAACTGTTTTTT. Translated: CASSFPGTGDEKLFF. The chain recombines TRBV10-2 with TRBJ1-4, with 10 bases aligning to TRBD1. CDR3 length equals 15 residues. Germline CDR1 WSHSY, CDR2 SAAADI. Trimming removed 5 bases from V and 8 bases from J; junction bases left unmatched: 8.

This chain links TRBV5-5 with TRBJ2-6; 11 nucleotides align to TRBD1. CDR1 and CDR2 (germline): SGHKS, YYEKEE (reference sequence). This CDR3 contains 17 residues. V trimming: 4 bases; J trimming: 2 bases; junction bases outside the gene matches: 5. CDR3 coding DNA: TGTGCCAGCAGCAAACGGACAGGGGGCGCTGGGGCCAACGTCCTGACTTTC. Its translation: CASSKRTGGAGANVLTF. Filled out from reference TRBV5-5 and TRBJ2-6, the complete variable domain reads DAGVTQSPTHLIKTRGQQVTLRCSPISGHKSVSWYQQVLGQGPQFIFQYYEKEERGRGNFPDRFSARQFPNYSSELNVNALLLGDSALYLCASSKRTGGAGANVLTFGAGSRLTVL.

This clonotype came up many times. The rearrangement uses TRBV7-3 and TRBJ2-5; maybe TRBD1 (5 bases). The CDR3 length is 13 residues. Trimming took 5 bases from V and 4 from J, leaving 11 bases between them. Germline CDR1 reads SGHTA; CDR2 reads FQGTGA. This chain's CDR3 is CASSQVQGETQYF. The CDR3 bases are TGTGCCAGCAGCCAGGTGCAGGGAGAGACCCAGTACTTC.